The clone carrying this T cell receptor beta chain is deemed large. This specimen belongs to a study of immune characterization of retroperitoneal liposarcoma. Germline values: CDR1 MNHNS, CDR2 SASEGT. This CDR3 contains 15 residues. V was shortened by 7 bases and J by 0 bases, with 10 bases between the two germline ends. TCRdb processed the PCR reads anew with MiXCR; each CDR3 protein has one entry. The sample holds some 1,900 distinct CDR3 sequences, about 43% seen once. V gene TRBV6-1 combines with J gene TRBJ2-6; D remains unclear. Input material: tumor tissue. The clonotype originates from a male donor with retroperitoneal liposarcoma. CDR3 in amino acids: CASMADLSGANVLTF. CDR3 coding DNA: TGTGCCAGCATGGCAGACCTCTCTGGGGCCAACGTCCTGACTTTC.